These 32 T cell receptor beta chains came from one sample sequenced in a study of T cells in localized non-small cell lung cancer. Using immunoSEQ multiplex PCR, the repertoire was profiled, and TCRdb retains in-frame clones only, with some absent. There are 21,000 or so clones in the sample; approximately 85% occur only once, and 25% to 30% lies in the top ten. The sequencing used peripheral blood mononuclear cells, collected before any cancer treatment. The receptor source for this set is a male donor aged 60 or over with stage II lung adenocarcinoma.

This sequence joins TRBV5-1 and TRBJ2-5, with 9 bases aligning to TRBD1. The germline V gene has CDR1 SGHRS and CDR2 YFSETQ. CDR3 length: 14 residues. With V trimmed by 6 bases and J by 4 bases, 7 bases remained unmatched. Here the CDR3 reads CASMVGQGLETQYF. The CDR3, as DNA: TGCGCCAGCATGGTGGGACAGGGTTTAGAGACCCAGTACTTC.

This rearrangement joins TRBV28 to TRBJ1-5; D remains unclear. Between the trimmed V and J ends, which lost 5 bases and 5 bases, there was a span of 10 bases. This CDR3 has 13 residues. Germline loops: CDR1 MDHEN, CDR2 SYDVKM. The CDR3 here is CASSLGKHQPQHF. CDR3 coding DNA: TGTGCCAGCAGTCTGGGGAAACATCAGCCCCAGCATTTT.

V is TRBV29-1 and J is TRBJ2-3, with 9 positions matching TRBD1. The CDR3 has 13 amino acids. Germline trimming cut 7 bases from V and 5 bases from J; bases unmatched to any gene: 7. Per germline, CDR1 SQVTM and CDR2 ANQGSEA. CDR3 DNA sequence: TGCAGCGCGGGACAGGGTGGGGAAGATACGCAGTATTTT. It encodes CSAGQGGEDTQYF.

V gene TRBV28 combines with J gene TRBJ2-3; 10 positions match TRBD1. This CDR3 region has 15 residues. Germline V gene data show CDR1 as MDHEN and CDR2 as SYDVKM. V was pared by 5 bases and J by 4 bases, with 6 bases of the junction left unmatched. The CDR3 DNA is TGTGCCAGCAGTGACGCCGGGACAGGGGCAGATACGCAGTATTTT. Translating gives CASSDAGTGADTQYF.

This clone was seen only a few times. The J gene is TRBJ1-1, the V gene TRBV2; 9 bases are shared with TRBD1. CDR1 is SNHLY, CDR2 FYNNEI, per germline. V shed 6 bases and J 14 bases; nucleotides not matched to a gene: 10. The CDR3 consists of 12 residues. CDR3 nucleotide sequence: TGTGCCAGCAGCGACCGGCGGGACAGGGCGTTCTTT. This sequence encodes CASSDRRDRAFF.

V gene TRBV5-8 combines with J gene TRBJ2-7; D is perhaps TRBD2 (5 bases). Germline V gene lookup returns CDR1 SGHTS and CDR2 YDEGEE. This CDR3 spans 16 amino acids. Trimming took 2 bases from V and 0 from J, leaving 15 bases between them. The CDR3 region is CASSLLSLGSSYEQYF. In DNA form, the CDR3 reads TGTGCCAGCAGCTTATTATCCCTGGGGAGCTCCTACGAGCAGTACTTC.

This chain links TRBV9 with TRBJ2-3; tentative D call: TRBD1 (5 bases). The CDR3 extends over 14 amino acids. Germline assignment: CDR1 SGDLS and CDR2 YYNGEE. V gave up 3 bases and J gave up 4 bases, with 12 bases separating them. CDR3 loop: CASSASARADTQYF. CDR3 nucleotide sequence: TGTGCCAGCAGCGCGAGCGCCAGGGCAGATACGCAGTATTTT.

Only one count was recorded for this clone. The chain combines TRBV6-8 with TRBJ2-1; D gene unclear. The V gene's germline CDR1 is MNHGY and CDR2 SAAAGT. The germline V and J ends were trimmed by 1 base and 9 bases, with 4 bases remaining between them. The length of the CDR3 is 11 residues. This CDR3 is CASSYFGEQFF. CDR3 coding DNA: TGTGCCAGCAGTTACTTCGGTGAGCAGTTCTTC.

This chain links TRBV25-1 with TRBJ2-1; 9 bases line up with TRBD2. V trimming: 2 bases; J trimming: 14 bases; junction bases outside the gene matches: 7. CDR3 size: 13 residues. The germline V gene has CDR1 MGHDK and CDR2 SYGVNS. CDR3 sequence: CASSEVAGEKKFF. DNA of the CDR3: TGTGCCAGCAGTGAAGTAGCGGGAGAAAAAAAGTTCTTC.

V and J are TRBV19 and TRBJ2-3; 13 bases line up with TRBD2. The V gene's germline CDR1 is LNHDA and CDR2 SQIVND (reference sequence). The J segment lost 2 bases and the V segment lost 6 bases, leaving 5 bases of the junction unmatched. The CDR3 covers 16 residues. DNA for the CDR3: TGTGCCAGTAGCCGGACTAGCGGGGGCGTCACAGATACGCAGTATTTT. Protein product: CASSRTSGGVTDTQYF. Full variable domain (rest looked up from reference TRBV19 and TRBJ2-3): DGGITQSPKYLFRKEGQNVTLSCEQNLNHDAMYWYRQDPGQGLRLIYYSQIVNDFQKGDIAEGYSVSREKKESFPLTVTSAQKNPTAFYLCASSRTSGGVTDTQYFGPGTRLTVL.

Here the CDR3 DNA reads TGTGCCAGCAGTTTACCTTTGGACCCGATGCCGGACTACGAGCAGTACTTC. Its protein product is CASSLPLDPMPDYEQYF. The chain carries TRBV28 and TRBJ2-7; D is undetermined. Trimming left V 2 bases short and J 3 bases short, with 20 bases between. CDR1 is MDHEN and CDR2 is SYDVKM in the germline V gene. The CDR3 runs 17 residues.

V usage is TRBV7-6 and J usage is TRBJ2-7; 7 bases map to TRBD1. The junction had 3 bases not matched to a gene; V was cut back by 2 bases and J by 2 bases. Germline V CDR1 and CDR2: SGHVS, FNYEAQ. The CDR3 sequence is 14 residues long. CDR3 loop: CASSLRDSTYEQYF. The CDR3 DNA reads as TGTGCCAGCAGCTTAAGGGACAGTACCTACGAGCAGTACTTC.

The chain combines TRBV18 with TRBJ2-1; D gene unclear. The CDR3 is 13 residues long. Germline loops: CDR1 KGHSH, CDR2 LQKENI. Trimming stripped 6 bases from V and 0 bases from J, with 6 bases between. The CDR3, as DNA: TGTGCCAGCTCCCCCGGCTCCTACAATGAGCAGTTCTTC. Its protein product is CASSPGSYNEQFF.

A single count supports this clone. One end of the junction fails to match germline, which may point to a read error. V usage is TRBV7-2 and J usage is TRBJ2-7; 10 bases fit TRBD1. The length of the CDR3 is 12 residues. Germline values: CDR1 SGHTA, CDR2 FQGNSA. The DNA for the CDR3 is TGTGCCAGCAGCCCGGGACAGGGGAGGTATAACTTC. As protein: CASSPGQGRYNF.

This sequence joins TRBV2 and TRBJ2-7; D gene uncertain. This CDR3 comprises 11 residues. Trimming removed 8 bases from V and 4 bases from J, with 9 bases in between. Per the germline V gene, CDR1 is SNHLY and CDR2 is FYNNEI. The CDR3 here is CASEVLYEQYF. The CDR3, as DNA: TGTGCCAGCGAGGTTCTGTACGAGCAGTACTTC.

This rearrangement joins TRBV28 to TRBJ1-2, with 10 bases lining up with TRBD1. In germline, CDR1 is MDHEN, CDR2 SYDVKM. The CDR3 extends over 14 amino acids. V gave up 5 bases and J gave up 8 bases; unmatched junction bases: 8. The CDR3 loop reads CASSRPGTGAGYTF. The DNA for the CDR3 is TGTGCCAGCAGTCGGCCCGGGACAGGGGCCGGCTACACCTTC.

The chain couples TRBV5-4 to TRBJ2-7; 14 bases fit TRBD2. Germline V gene sequence: CDR1 SGHNT, CDR2 YYREEE (reference sequence). J gave up 6 bases and V 4 bases, and 9 bases lay outside the gene matches. CDR3 length equals 16 residues. The CDR3 DNA follows: TGTGCCAGCAGCCCTGGGACTAGCGGGAGTTTAGGCGAGCAGTACTTC. Protein product: CASSPGTSGSLGEQYF.

The chain has TRBV11-2 and TRBJ2-3, with a weak D call TRBD2 (5 bases). This CDR3 spans 14 amino acids. The germline gives CDR1 SGHAT, CDR2 FQNNGV. The germline V and J ends were trimmed by 3 bases and 2 bases, with 9 bases remaining between them. DNA of the CDR3: TGTGCCAGCAGCTTGGCTCGGGACACAGATACGCAGTATTTT. Encoded protein: CASSLARDTDTQYF.

The chain combines TRBV5-1 with TRBJ1-1; no clear D gene. This CDR3 comprises 13 residues. Deletions cut 4 bases from V and 10 bases from J, with 17 bases between. The germline CDR1 and CDR2 sequences are SGHRS and YFSETQ. CDR3 sequence reads: CASSRSTAEGAFF. The DNA for the CDR3 is TGCGCCAGCAGCAGATCCACAGCGGAAGGAGCTTTCTTT.

This chain joins TRBV6-1 and TRBJ2-3; TRBD2 agrees at 13 bases. There are 15 residues in the CDR3. Unmatched junction bases numbered 10, after V lost 10 bases and J lost 6 bases. The germline CDR1 and CDR2 sequences are MNHNS and SASEGT. The CDR3 region has the DNA TGTGCCACAATTAAGACTAGCGGGAGGTCCGATACGCAGTATTTT. Its translation is CATIKTSGRSDTQYF.

This clone was picked up one time. V and J are TRBV6-1 and TRBJ1-5; D uncertain. V dropped 1 base and J dropped 4 bases, with 17 bases sitting between them. The CDR3 totals 17 residues. Germline V lookup: CDR1 MNHNS, CDR2 SASEGT. The CDR3 spells CASSEVLRVRANQPQHF. The CDR3 DNA follows: TGTGCCAGCAGTGAAGTGCTTCGGGTACGGGCTAATCAGCCCCAGCATTTT.

The rearrangement joins TRBV19 to TRBJ2-1; D may be TRBD1 (6 bases). The germline V and J ends were trimmed by 3 bases and 0 bases, with 9 bases remaining between them. This CDR3 has 15 residues. Germline loops: CDR1 LNHDA, CDR2 SQIVND (reference sequence). CDR3: CASSIWGRSYNEQFF. As DNA, the CDR3 is TGTGCCAGTAGTATTTGGGGGCGCTCCTACAATGAGCAGTTCTTC.

The DNA of the CDR3 is TGTGCCAGCAGCTTAGGGCGGGGCGAAACCCGCCAAAACATTCAGTACTTC. It specifies CASSLGRGETRQNIQYF. The J gene is TRBJ2-4, the V gene TRBV7-2, with D possibly being TRBD2 (6 bases). V shed 1 base and J shed 5 bases, with 18 bases lying between them. CDR3 length equals 17 residues. Germline V gene data show CDR1 as SGHTA and CDR2 as FQGNSA.

CDR3 bases: TGTGCCAGCAGCTACCCATGGGGTACGCAGTATTTT. Translation gives CASSYPWGTQYF. The rearrangement joins TRBV7-2 to TRBJ2-3; D call uncertain. The germline V gene encodes CDR1 SGHTA and CDR2 FQGNSA. CDR3 length: 12 amino acids. V dropped 4 bases and J dropped 8 bases, with 10 bases sitting between them.

The rearrangement joins TRBV28 to TRBJ1-6, with 8 bases aligning to TRBD1. V lost 6 bases, J lost 9 bases, and 13 bases stayed unmatched. The CDR3 loop spans 16 amino acids. Germline loops: CDR1 MDHEN, CDR2 SYDVKM. In DNA form, the CDR3 reads TGTGCCAGCAGAACCGACGGACAGGGAGGTGGTTCACCCCTCCACTTT. Amino acids: CASRTDGQGGGSPLHF.

V is TRBV18 and J is TRBJ1-2; D not certain. The germline CDR1 and CDR2 sequences are KGHSH and LQKENI. The V and J ends lost 3 bases and 6 bases respectively, with 14 bases between them. This CDR3 is built from 14 residues. The CDR3 sequence: CASSPVVRSNGYTF. For the CDR3, the DNA is TGTGCCAGCTCACCGGTTGTCAGGAGTAATGGCTACACCTTC.

The chain employs TRBV28 and TRBJ1-1; D is perhaps TRBD1 (5 bases). Germline CDR1 is MDHEN and CDR2 is SYDVKM. CDR3 length: 12 amino acids. V was trimmed by 2 bases and J by 8 bases, leaving 9 bases between them. Here the CDR3 reads CASSLLDREAFF. CDR3 nucleotide sequence: TGTGCCAGCAGTTTACTAGACAGAGAAGCTTTCTTT.

V and J are TRBV7-9 and TRBJ1-3; D might be TRBD1 (6 bases). V lost 5 bases to trimming and J lost 4 bases, with 15 bases between them. This CDR3 has 15 residues. Germline assignment: CDR1 SEHNR and CDR2 FQNEAQ (reference sequence). CDR3 in DNA: TGTGCCAGCAGCCCGGAGGACAGAGTAGGAAACACCATATATTTT. Its translation: CASSPEDRVGNTIYF.

This CDR3 is CAISENNEQFF. CDR3 bases: TGTGCCATCAGTGAAAACAATGAGCAGTTCTTC. The rearrangement uses TRBV10-3 and TRBJ2-1; D ambiguous. The CDR3 totals 11 residues. Germline V gene data show CDR1 as ENHRY and CDR2 as SYGVKD. Trimming removed 3 bases from V and 5 bases from J, with 2 bases in between.

V is TRBV9 and J is TRBJ2-1; the D gene is possibly TRBD1 (6 bases). V lost 3 bases and J 4 bases, leaving 11 bases between the germline ends. Germline CDR1 SGDLS, CDR2 YYNGEE. This CDR3 is 14 amino acids long. The CDR3 DNA follows: TGTGCCAGCAGCGACAGGGCGGAATACAATGAGCAGTTCTTC. Translated, it gives CASSDRAEYNEQFF.

The V and J genes are TRBV7-6 and TRBJ2-7, with 7 bases matching TRBD2. The CDR3 is made up of 16 amino acids. The V segment lost 0 bases and the J segment 3 bases; nucleotides outside the gene matches: 8. Germline V gene data show CDR1 as SGHVS and CDR2 as FNYEAQ. The CDR3 DNA reads as TGTGCCAGCAGCTTAGCCCCCAGCGGGATATACTACGAGCAGTACTTC. This codes for CASSLAPSGIYYEQYF.

The chain recombines TRBV7-6 with TRBJ2-1, with TRBD2 matching 7 bases. J was trimmed by 9 bases and V by 5 bases; bases with no gene match: 28. Germline assignment: CDR1 SGHVS and CDR2 FNYEAQ. This CDR3 has 20 residues. CDR3 sequence reads: CASSVRLASRQTPGRGEQFF. DNA of the CDR3: TGTGCCAGCAGCGTTAGACTAGCCTCTCGGCAAACTCCTGGGCGCGGTGAGCAGTTCTTC. The full variable domain, with the rest looked up from reference TRBV7-6 and TRBJ2-1, is GAGVSQSPRYKVTKRGQDVALRCDPISGHVSLYWYRQALGQGPEFLTYFNYEAQQDKSGLPNDRFSAERPEGSISTLTIQRTEQRDSAMYRCASSVRLASRQTPGRGEQFFGPGTRLTVL.